A single sample gave rise to the 23 T cell receptor beta chains below, sequenced in a study of T cell repertoires in cytomegalovirus infection. Each CDR3 protein gets one entry after TCRdb re-called the reads with MiXCR. This table has approximately 700,000 distinct CDR3 sequences, 35% to 45% appearing once. Sequenced material: PBMCs. The receptors were gathered from a human donor in good health (CMV status not recorded). Some clones in this sample may be carry-over from other donors' samples.

Regarding this clonotype: A read error may be the cause here, since a much bigger clone is one base away. The chain combines TRBV7-8 with TRBJ2-1, with D uncertain. With 8 bases removed from V and 8 bases from J, the gap between germline ends came to 13 bases. Germline CDR1 reads SGHVS; CDR2 reads FQNEAQ. The CDR3 totals 12 residues. For the CDR3, the DNA is TGTGCCAGCTTTAGGAAGAACTATGAGCAGTTCTTC. This sequence encodes CASFRKNYEQFF.

Only a few counts were recorded for this clonotype. This chain links TRBV7-6 with TRBJ1-3; D remains unclear. Trimming removed 1 base at V and 1 base at J, with 14 bases between. The CDR3 spans 17 residues. The germline CDR1 and CDR2 sequences are SGHVS and FNYEAQ. The CDR3 nucleotides read TGTGCCAGCAGCTTAGGTGGAGCCCTGCGATCTGGAAACACCATATATTTT. Translation gives CASSLGGALRSGNTIYF.

Concerning this clonotype: At one of its ends the junction is not consistent with the germline gene, which may arise from a read error. The gene calls are TRBV7-7 and TRBJ2-2; TRBD2 matches 13 bases. The CDR3 has 17 amino acids. The germline CDR1 and CDR2 sequences are SSHAT and FNYEAQ (reference sequence). Here the CDR3 DNA reads TGTGCTAGCAGCCCGGGACTAGCGGGGTCCAACACCGGGGAGCTGTTTTTT. Amino acids: CASSPGLAGSNTGELFF.

This clonotype was picked up a small number of times. The genes are TRBV12-3 or TRBV12-4 and TRBJ2-2, with D possibly TRBD1 on 6 matching bases. Trimming cost V 5 bases and J 16 bases, with 17 bases left between them. The CDR3 is 12 residues long. The CDR3 DNA reads TGTGCCAGCAGTACCCCGGGACAATTAAAGTTTTTT. It yields the protein CASSTPGQLKFF.

A word on this clonotype: At one end, the junction sequence differs from germline, possibly due to a read error. The chain couples TRBV7-8 to TRBJ2-1, with unresolved D. Germline CDR1 reads SGHVS; CDR2 reads FQNEAQ. The CDR3 length is 13 residues. Here the CDR3 reads CASSLNGDNELFF. CDR3 in DNA: TGTGCCAGCAGCTTAAACGGAGACAATGAGCTGTTCTTC.

The chain employs TRBV28 and TRBJ2-6; D may be TRBD1 (6 bases). This CDR3 has 19 amino acids. Looked up from germline, CDR1 is MDHEN and CDR2 is SYDVKM. V was pared by 7 bases and J by 1 base, with 23 bases between. CDR3 region: CASNSLRAGAGSGANVLTF. DNA for the CDR3: TGTGCCAGCAACTCCCTCAGGGCAGGGGCTGGATCTGGGGCCAACGTCCTGACTTTC.

The rearrangement joins TRBV11-2 to TRBJ1-1; 9 bases align to TRBD1. Germline-derived CDR1 and CDR2 are SGHAT and FQNNGV. V was clipped by 5 bases and J by 4 bases; unmatched bases: 11. The CDR3 has 16 residues. The CDR3 nucleotides are TGTGCCAGCAGCCTTGGGCAGGGACAGGGAAGCACTGAAGCTTTCTTT. It specifies CASSLGQGQGSTEAFF.

This clonotype was seen a few times. The chain couples TRBV19 to TRBJ1-6, with no clear D. Germline-derived CDR1 and CDR2 are LNHDA and SQIVND (reference sequence). The CDR3 consists of 12 residues. Trimming pared 7 bases from V and 4 bases from J, leaving 5 bases between. DNA for the CDR3: TGTGCCAGTACTGATTATAATTCACCCCTCCACTTT. Protein sequence: CASTDYNSPLHF.

This clonotype was seen only a few times. The chain joins TRBV5-6 to TRBJ2-7; 11 bases agree with TRBD2. From germline, CDR1 is SGHDT and CDR2 YYEEEE. CDR3 length equals 18 residues. Germline trimming cut 3 bases from V and 2 bases from J; bases unmatched to any gene: 13. Here the CDR3 reads CASSSHEVLAGGPYEQYF. The DNA of the CDR3 is TGTGCCAGCAGCTCCCACGAAGTTCTAGCGGGGGGTCCCTACGAGCAGTACTTC.

This clonotype came up many times. The chain uses TRBV7-2 and TRBJ1-2; no firm D call. Trimming cost V 5 bases and J 5 bases, with 15 bases left between them. The CDR3 runs to 14 residues. The V gene's germline CDR1 is SGHTA and CDR2 FQGNSA. The CDR3 nucleotides read TGTGCCAGCAGCCTTAGTAATGCTGGGTATGGCTACACCTTC. Protein product: CASSLSNAGYGYTF.

For this clonotype: At one end the junction does not follow the germline gene, possibly because of a read error. This rearrangement joins TRBV12-3 or TRBV12-4 to TRBJ1-1; 8 nucleotides align to TRBD1. CDR3 length equals 12 residues. CDR3 nucleotide sequence: TGTGCCAGCACAGGGGGCAAACCCGAATCTGTCTTT. This translates into CASTGGKPESVF.

The J gene is TRBJ1-1, the V gene TRBV28; D is unclear. The V gene's germline CDR1 is MDHEN and CDR2 SYDVKM. Trimming pared 6 bases from V and 8 bases from J, leaving 10 bases between. CDR3 length: 11 amino acids. CDR3 region: CASREAGEAFF. The CDR3, as DNA: TGTGCCAGCAGAGAGGCAGGCGAAGCTTTCTTT. The complete variable domain, with remaining parts taken from reference TRBV28 and TRBJ1-1, reads DVKVTQSSRYLVKRTGEKVFLECVQDMDHENMFWYRQDPGLGLRLIYFSYDVKMKEKGDIPEGYSVSREKKERFSLILESASTNQTSMYLCASREAGEAFFGQGTRLTVV.

CDR3 sequence (DNA): TGTGCCAGCAGAGATAGGACAGTTCATTTTTTT. It encodes CASRDRTVHFF. The chain links TRBV28 to TRBJ1-4; a weak D match, TRBD1 (6 bases). The CDR3 has 11 amino acids. V lost 6 bases, J lost 17 bases, and 16 bases lay in between. Per germline, CDR1 MDHEN and CDR2 SYDVKM.

This clonotype was observed many times. The V gene is TRBV28, the J gene TRBJ1-2, with D perhaps matching TRBD1 (5 bases). Germline loops: CDR1 MDHEN, CDR2 SYDVKM. V was shortened by 3 bases and J by 6 bases, with 8 bases between the two germline ends. The CDR3 is made up of 12 amino acids. The chain's CDR3 is CASSFSRDGYTF. CDR3 DNA sequence: TGTGCCAGCAGTTTTTCCAGGGATGGCTACACCTTC.

J is TRBJ2-1 and V is TRBV20-1, with 8 bases lining up with TRBD1. V was clipped by 0 bases and J by 8 bases; unmatched bases: 9. Germline CDR1 DFQATT, CDR2 SNEGSKA (reference sequence). This CDR3 has 15 residues. CDR3 in DNA: TGCAGTGCTAGAGATATAGCAGGGGGCTGGGATGAGCAGTTCTTC. Amino acid sequence: CSARDIAGGWDEQFF.

The chain carries TRBV10-3 and TRBJ1-2; 7 bases map to TRBD1. Germline assignment: CDR1 ENHRY and CDR2 SYGVKD. This CDR3 has 15 amino acids. The V and J ends lost 6 bases and 0 bases, in that order; junction bases with no gene match: 7. The CDR3 region is CAISRQGGPNYGYTF. The CDR3 bases are TGTGCCATCAGCAGACAGGGAGGACCTAACTATGGCTACACCTTC.

V is TRBV19 and J is TRBJ2-7; D is unclear. The CDR3 runs 14 residues. V shed 2 bases and J shed 4 bases, with 12 bases lying between them. Germline V gene lookup returns CDR1 LNHDA and CDR2 SQIVND (reference sequence). The CDR3 DNA is TGTGCCAGTAGTATAAACAGAAGAGCTTACGAGCAGTACTTC. Translated: CASSINRRAYEQYF.

The chain uses TRBV24-1 and TRBJ1-5; perhaps TRBD1 as D (6 bases). This CDR3 contains 17 residues. CDR1 is KGHDR, CDR2 SFDVKD, per germline. Trimming cost V 3 bases and J 5 bases, with 19 bases left between them. The CDR3 nucleotides read TGTGCCACCAGTGATGGAGGGACGAGTGGGGGCGATCAGCCCCAGCATTTT. It translates to CATSDGGTSGGDQPQHF.

The gene calls are TRBV7-6 and TRBJ2-1, with 9 positions matching TRBD1. Trimming removed 1 base from V and 6 bases from J; junction bases left unmatched: 7. The CDR3 sequence is 16 residues long. Germline V CDR1 and CDR2: SGHVS, FNYEAQ. In DNA, the CDR3 is TGTGCCAGCAGCTTAGGAATAGGGACAGGGTCCAATGAGCAGTTCTTC. Its protein product is CASSLGIGTGSNEQFF.

The genes are TRBV7-9 and TRBJ2-7, with D possibly TRBD1 on 5 matching bases. Germline V gene lookup returns CDR1 SEHNR and CDR2 FQNEAQ (reference sequence). V was clipped by 7 bases and J by 2 bases, with 12 bases between them. The CDR3 is 13 amino acids. The CDR3 nucleotides are TGTGCCAGCAAAGGGCAGGGCGCCTACGAGCAGTACTTC. Residues: CASKGQGAYEQYF.

The rearrangement links TRBV7-6 to TRBJ2-7; a weak D match, TRBD2 (6 bases). The CDR3 consists of 14 residues. V lost 5 bases and J lost 7, with 18 bases in between. CDR1 SGHVS and CDR2 FNYEAQ come from the germline V gene. CDR3 amino acids: CASSPRRGYSEQYF. The CDR3 DNA is TGTGCCAGCAGCCCCAGGCGGGGTTATAGTGAGCAGTACTTC.

This clonotype was recorded a few times. The chain joins TRBV7-8 to TRBJ2-1; the D call may be TRBD1 or TRBD2 (5 bases each). V was clipped by 4 bases and J by 9 bases, with 22 bases between them. Germline CDR1 SGHVS, CDR2 FQNEAQ. This CDR3 is built from 16 residues. CDR3 loop: CASSSSGGPGEGEQFF. DNA for the CDR3: TGTGCCAGCAGCTCCAGTGGGGGACCCGGTGAGGGTGAGCAGTTCTTC.

The chain recombines TRBV7-6 with TRBJ2-2; 10 bases line up with TRBD2. The CDR3 contains 18 residues. V shed 5 bases, J shed 11 bases, and the junction held 20 bases outside the gene matches. Germline lookup yields CDR1 SGHVS and CDR2 FNYEAQ. The CDR3 sequence: CASSPRKSGGGGGRELFF. For the CDR3, the DNA is TGTGCCAGCAGCCCCCGAAAAAGCGGGGGGGGCGGAGGTCGTGAGCTGTTTTTT.